This T cell receptor beta chain was recorded in a study of T cell repertoires in cytomegalovirus infection. The V gene lost 5 bases and the J gene lost 0 bases, with 11 bases spanning the gap. The CDR3 is 15 residues long. The table lists this clonotype with many counts. TCRdb reprocessed the reads via MiXCR and lists one record per CDR3 protein. The sample has approximately 500,000 distinct CDR3 sequences; roughly 29% are singletons. The chain links TRBV12-3 or TRBV12-4 to TRBJ1-5; D gene ambiguous. This clonotype originated in a human donor in good health (CMV status not recorded). Some clones in this sample may be carry-over from other donors' samples. The sample comprised PBMCs. CDR3 nucleotides: TGTGCCAGCAGTATAGACGGTAATAGCAATCAGCCCCAGCATTTT. This encodes CASSIDGNSNQPQHF.